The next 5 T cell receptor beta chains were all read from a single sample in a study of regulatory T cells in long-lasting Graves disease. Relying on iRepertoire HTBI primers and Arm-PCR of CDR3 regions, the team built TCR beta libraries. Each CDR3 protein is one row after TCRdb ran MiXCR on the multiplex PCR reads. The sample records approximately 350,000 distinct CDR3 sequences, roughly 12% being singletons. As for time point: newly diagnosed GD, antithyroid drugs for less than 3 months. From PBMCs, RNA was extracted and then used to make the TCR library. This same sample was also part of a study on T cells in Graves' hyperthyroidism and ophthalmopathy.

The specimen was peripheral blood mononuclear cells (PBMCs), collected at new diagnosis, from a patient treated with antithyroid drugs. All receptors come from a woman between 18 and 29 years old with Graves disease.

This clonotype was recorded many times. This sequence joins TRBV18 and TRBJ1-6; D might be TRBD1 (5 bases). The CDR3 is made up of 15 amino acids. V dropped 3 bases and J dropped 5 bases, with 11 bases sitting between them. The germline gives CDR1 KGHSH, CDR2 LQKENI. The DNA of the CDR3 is TGTGCCAGCTCACCTGCGACAGCGAATAATTCACCCCTCCACTTT. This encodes CASSPATANNSPLHF.

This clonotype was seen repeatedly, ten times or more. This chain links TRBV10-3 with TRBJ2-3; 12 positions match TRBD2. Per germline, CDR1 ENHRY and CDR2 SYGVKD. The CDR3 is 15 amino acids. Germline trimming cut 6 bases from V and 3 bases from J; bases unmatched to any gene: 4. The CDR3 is CAISAGLAGTDTQYF. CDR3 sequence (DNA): TGTGCCATCAGCGCCGGACTAGCGGGGACAGATACGCAGTATTTT.

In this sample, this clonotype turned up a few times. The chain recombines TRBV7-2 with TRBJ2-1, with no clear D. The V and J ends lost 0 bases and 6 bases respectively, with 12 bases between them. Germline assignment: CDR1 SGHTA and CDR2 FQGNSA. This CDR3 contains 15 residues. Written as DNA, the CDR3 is TGTGCCAGCAGCTTAGCGGGGTCAGAGAGCAATGAGCAGTTCTTC. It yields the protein CASSLAGSESNEQFF.

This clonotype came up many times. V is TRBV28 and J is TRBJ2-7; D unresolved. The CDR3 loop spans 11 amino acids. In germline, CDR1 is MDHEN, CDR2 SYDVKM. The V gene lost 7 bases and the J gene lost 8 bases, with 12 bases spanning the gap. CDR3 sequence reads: CASTKYPQQYF. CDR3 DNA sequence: TGTGCCAGCACCAAATACCCCCAGCAGTACTTC.

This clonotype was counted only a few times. CDR3 in amino acids: CASSTDRDIYGYTF. CDR3 DNA sequence: TGTGCCAGTAGCACTGACAGGGATATCTATGGCTACACCTTC. The rearrangement uses TRBV19 and TRBJ1-2; the match to TRBD1 covers 7 bases. The V segment lost 6 bases and the J segment 4 bases; nucleotides outside the gene matches: 8. The germline CDR1 and CDR2 sequences are LNHDA and SQIVND (reference sequence). There are 14 residues in the CDR3.